This entry describes one T cell receptor (beta chain). This entry belongs to a study of chemoradiotherapy in HPV16-positive cancers. Unmatched junction bases numbered 8, after V lost 0 bases and J lost 5 bases. CDR3 size: 16 residues. TCRdb's table, derived via immunoSEQ multiplex PCR, lists solely in-frame clones and lacks some. Of tens of thousands of clones in the sample, about 77% were seen once. The sample was blood, taken from a patient who underwent chemoradiotherapy. The sequence was collected from a human donor with HPV-associated anogenital cancer. This chain uses TRBV23-1 with TRBJ2-7, with 9 positions matching TRBD1. TRBV23-1 has ORF status, its function being uncertain. The CDR3 nucleotides are TGCGCCAGCAGTCAATCGGACAGGGGACTGACTGACGAGCAGTACTTC. Its protein product is CASSQSDRGLTDEQYF.